This T cell receptor beta chain comes out of a study of early T cells in non-severe SARS-CoV-2 infection. V shed 0 bases, J shed 5 bases, and the junction held 3 bases outside the gene matches. Per the germline V gene, CDR1 is MNHEY and CDR2 is SVGEGT. This CDR3 has 14 residues. TCRdb re-called the 5' RACE reads through MiXCR, storing one row per CDR3 protein. The sample carries about 76,000 distinct CDR3 sequences, around a sixth recorded once. This clonotype was counted between two and nine times. The chain uses TRBV6-2 or TRBV6-3 and TRBJ1-1, with 7 positions matching TRBD1. The clonotype comes from an adult who was a healthcare worker with PCR-confirmed SARS-CoV-2 infection or an uninfected control (not recorded which). The material sequenced was whole blood. CDR3 region: CASSYSAGGTEAFF. In DNA form, the CDR3 reads TGTGCCAGCAGTTACTCGGCAGGGGGAACTGAAGCTTTCTTT.